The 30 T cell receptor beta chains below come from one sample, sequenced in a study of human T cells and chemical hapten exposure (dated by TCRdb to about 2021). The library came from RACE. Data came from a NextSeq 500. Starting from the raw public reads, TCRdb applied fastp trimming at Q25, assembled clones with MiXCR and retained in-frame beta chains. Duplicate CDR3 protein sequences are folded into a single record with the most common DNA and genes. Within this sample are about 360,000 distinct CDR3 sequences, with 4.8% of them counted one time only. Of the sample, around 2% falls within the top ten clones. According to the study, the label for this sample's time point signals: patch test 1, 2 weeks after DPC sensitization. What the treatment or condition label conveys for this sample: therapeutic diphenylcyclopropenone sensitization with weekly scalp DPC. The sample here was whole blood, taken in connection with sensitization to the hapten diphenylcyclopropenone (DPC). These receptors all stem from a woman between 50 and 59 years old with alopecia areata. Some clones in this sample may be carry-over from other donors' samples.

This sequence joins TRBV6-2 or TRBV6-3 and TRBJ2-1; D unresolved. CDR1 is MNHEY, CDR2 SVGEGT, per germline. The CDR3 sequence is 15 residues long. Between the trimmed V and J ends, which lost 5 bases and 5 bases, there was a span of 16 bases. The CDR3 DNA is TGTGCCAGCAGTCGTCGACTGCTGGTGGACAATGAGCAGTTCTTC. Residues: CASSRRLLVDNEQFF.

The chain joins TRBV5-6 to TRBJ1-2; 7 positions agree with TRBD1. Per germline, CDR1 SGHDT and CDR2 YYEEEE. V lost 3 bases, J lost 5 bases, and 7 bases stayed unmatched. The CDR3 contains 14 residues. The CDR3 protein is CASSWGTDSYGYTF. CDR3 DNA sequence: TGTGCCAGCAGCTGGGGGACAGACTCTTATGGCTACACCTTC.

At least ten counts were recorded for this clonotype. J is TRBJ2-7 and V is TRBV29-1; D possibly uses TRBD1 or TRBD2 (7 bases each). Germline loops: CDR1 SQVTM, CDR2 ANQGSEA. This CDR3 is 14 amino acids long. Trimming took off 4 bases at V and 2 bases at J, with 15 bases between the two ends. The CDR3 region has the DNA TGCAGCGTTGGGGGTCAGGGGGGGCCCTACGAGCAGTACTTC. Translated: CSVGGQGGPYEQYF.

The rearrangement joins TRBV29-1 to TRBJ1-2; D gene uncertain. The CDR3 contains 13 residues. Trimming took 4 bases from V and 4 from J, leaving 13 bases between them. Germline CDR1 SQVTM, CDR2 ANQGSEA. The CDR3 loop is CSVVNPLGYGYTF. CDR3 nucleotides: TGCAGCGTTGTGAATCCCCTGGGCTATGGCTACACCTTC.

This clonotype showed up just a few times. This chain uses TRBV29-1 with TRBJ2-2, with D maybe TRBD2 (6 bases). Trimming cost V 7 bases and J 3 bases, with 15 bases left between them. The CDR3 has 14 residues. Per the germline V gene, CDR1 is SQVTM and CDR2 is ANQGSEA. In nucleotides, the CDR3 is TGCAGCGCTGGGATTACGGGGGACACCGGGGAGCTGTTTTTT. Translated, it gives CSAGITGDTGELFF.

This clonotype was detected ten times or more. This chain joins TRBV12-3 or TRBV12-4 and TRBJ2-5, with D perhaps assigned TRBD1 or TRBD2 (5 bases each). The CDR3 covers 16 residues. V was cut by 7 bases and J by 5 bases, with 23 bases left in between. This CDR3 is CASTAGPGALGETQYF. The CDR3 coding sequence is TGTGCCAGCACCGCCGGGCCCGGGGCGCTGGGGGAGACCCAGTACTTC.

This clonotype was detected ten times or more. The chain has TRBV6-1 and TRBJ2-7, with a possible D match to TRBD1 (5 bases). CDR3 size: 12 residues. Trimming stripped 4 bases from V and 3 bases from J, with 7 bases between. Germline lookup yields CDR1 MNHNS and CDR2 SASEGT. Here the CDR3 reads CASSGQLYEQYF. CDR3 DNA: TGTGCCAGCAGTGGACAGCTCTACGAGCAGTACTTC.

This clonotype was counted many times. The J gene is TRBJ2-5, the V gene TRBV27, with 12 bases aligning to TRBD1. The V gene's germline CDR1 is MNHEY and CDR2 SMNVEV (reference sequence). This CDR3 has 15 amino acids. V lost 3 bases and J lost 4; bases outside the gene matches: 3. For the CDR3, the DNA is TGTGCCAGCAGTTTTGGGACAGGGGGCGGAGAGACCCAGTACTTC. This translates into CASSFGTGGGETQYF.

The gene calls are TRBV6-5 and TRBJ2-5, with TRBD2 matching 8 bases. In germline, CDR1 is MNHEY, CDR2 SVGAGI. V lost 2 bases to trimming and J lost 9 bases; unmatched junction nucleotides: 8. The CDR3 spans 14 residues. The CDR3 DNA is TGTGCCAGCAGTTACGGGGCGGGGGGCGCGGCCCAGTACTTC. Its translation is CASSYGAGGAAQYF.

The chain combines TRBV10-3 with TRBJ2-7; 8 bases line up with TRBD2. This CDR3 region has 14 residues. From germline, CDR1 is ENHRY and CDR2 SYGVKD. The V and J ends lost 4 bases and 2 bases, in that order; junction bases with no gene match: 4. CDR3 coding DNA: TGTGCCATCAGTGCAAGCGGGGGAGCCTACGAGCAGTACTTC. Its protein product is CAISASGGAYEQYF.

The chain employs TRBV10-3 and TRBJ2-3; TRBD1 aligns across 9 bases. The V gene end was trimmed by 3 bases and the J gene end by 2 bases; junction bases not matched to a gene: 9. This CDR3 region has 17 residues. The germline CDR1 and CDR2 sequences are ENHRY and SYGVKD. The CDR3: CAISEPRDRDLTDTQYF. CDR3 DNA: TGTGCCATCAGTGAACCCCGGGACAGGGATCTCACAGATACGCAGTATTTT.

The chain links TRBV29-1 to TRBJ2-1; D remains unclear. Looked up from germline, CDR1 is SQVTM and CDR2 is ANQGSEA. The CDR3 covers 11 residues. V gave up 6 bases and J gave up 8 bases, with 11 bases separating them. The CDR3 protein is CSVGKFDEQFF. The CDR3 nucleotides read TGCAGCGTCGGCAAGTTCGATGAGCAGTTCTTC.

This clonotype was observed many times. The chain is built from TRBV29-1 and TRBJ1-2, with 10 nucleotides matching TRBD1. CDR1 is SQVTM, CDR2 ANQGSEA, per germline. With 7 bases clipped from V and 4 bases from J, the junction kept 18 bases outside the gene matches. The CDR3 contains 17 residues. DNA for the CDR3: TGCAGCGCTGTCCCCTTTTCCGGGACAGGGGTATCCTATGGCTACACCTTC. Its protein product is CSAVPFSGTGVSYGYTF. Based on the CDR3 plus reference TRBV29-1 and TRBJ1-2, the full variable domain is SAVISQKPSRDICQRGTSLTIQCQVDSQVTMMFWYRQQPGQSLTLIATANQGSEATYESGFVIDKFPISRPNLTFSTLTVSNMSPEDSSIYLCSAVPFSGTGVSYGYTFGSGTRLTVV.

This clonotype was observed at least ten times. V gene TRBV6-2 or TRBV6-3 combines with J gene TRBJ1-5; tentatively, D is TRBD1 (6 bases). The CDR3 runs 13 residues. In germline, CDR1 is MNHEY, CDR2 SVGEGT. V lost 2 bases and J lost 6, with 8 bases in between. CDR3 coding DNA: TGTGCCAGCAGTTACACAGGGACTCAGCCCCAGCATTTT. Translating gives CASSYTGTQPQHF.

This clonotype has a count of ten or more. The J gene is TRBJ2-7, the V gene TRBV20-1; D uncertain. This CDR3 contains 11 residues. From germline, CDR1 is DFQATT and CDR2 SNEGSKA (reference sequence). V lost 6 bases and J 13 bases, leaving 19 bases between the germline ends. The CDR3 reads CSAPRTGRVYF. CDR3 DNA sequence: TGCAGTGCCCCCCGGACCGGTCGCGTTTACTTC.

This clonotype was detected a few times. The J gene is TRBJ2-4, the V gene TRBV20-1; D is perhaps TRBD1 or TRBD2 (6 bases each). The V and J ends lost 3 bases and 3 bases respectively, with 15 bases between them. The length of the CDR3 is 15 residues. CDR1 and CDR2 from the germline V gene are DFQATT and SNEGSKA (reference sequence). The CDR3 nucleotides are TGCAGTGCTAGGGCCGGGGGCGCAGACAAAAACATTCAGTACTTC. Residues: CSARAGGADKNIQYF.

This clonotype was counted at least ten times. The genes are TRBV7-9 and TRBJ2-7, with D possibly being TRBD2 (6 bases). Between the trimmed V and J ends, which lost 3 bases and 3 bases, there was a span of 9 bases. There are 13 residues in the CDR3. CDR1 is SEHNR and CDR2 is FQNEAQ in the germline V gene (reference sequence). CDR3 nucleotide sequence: TGTGCCAGCAGCTTTGGAGGGGTCTACGAGCAGTACTTC. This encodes CASSFGGVYEQYF.

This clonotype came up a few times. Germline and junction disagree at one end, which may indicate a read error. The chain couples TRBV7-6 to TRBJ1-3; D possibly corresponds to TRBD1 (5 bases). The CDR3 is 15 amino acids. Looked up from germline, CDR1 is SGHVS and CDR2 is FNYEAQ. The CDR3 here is CASSLYRPPGNTIYF. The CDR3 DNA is TGTGCCAGCAGCTTATACAGGCCGCCTGGGAACACCATATATTTT. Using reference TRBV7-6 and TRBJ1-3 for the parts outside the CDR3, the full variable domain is GAGVSQSPRYKVTKRGQDVALRCDPISGHVSLYWYRQALGQGPEFLTYFNYEAQQDKSGLPNDRFSAERPEGSISTLTIQRTEQRDSAMYRCASSLYRPPGNTIYFGEGSWLTVV.

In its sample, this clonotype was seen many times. The CDR3 region is CASSYDRGPGTEAFF. The CDR3 DNA is TGTGCCAGCAGCTACGACAGGGGGCCGGGCACTGAAGCTTTCTTT. The chain joins TRBV7-9 to TRBJ1-1; 10 nucleotides align to TRBD1. With 4 bases clipped from V and 4 bases from J, the junction kept 6 bases outside the gene matches. This CDR3 is built from 15 residues. CDR1 is SEHNR, CDR2 FQNEAQ, per germline (reference sequence).

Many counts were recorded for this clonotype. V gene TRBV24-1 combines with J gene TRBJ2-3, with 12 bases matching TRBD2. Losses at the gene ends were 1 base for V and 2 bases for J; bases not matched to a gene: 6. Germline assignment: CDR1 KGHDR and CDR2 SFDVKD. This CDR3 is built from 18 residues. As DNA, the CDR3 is TGTGCCACCAGTGATTTTCCGGGACTAGCGGGCACCACAGATACGCAGTATTTT. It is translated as CATSDFPGLAGTTDTQYF.

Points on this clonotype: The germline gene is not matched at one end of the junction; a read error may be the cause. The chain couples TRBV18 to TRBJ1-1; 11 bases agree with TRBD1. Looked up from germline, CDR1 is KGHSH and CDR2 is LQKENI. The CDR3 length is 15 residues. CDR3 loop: CASSPWDRGNTDAFF. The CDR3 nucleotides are TGTGCCAGCTCACCGTGGGACAGGGGGAACACTGATGCTTTCTTT.

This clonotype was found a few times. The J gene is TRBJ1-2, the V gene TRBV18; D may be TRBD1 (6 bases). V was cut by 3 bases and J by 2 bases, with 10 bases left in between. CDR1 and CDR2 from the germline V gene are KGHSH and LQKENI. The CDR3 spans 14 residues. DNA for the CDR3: TGTGCCAGCTCACCCCGACAGGAAAACTATGGCTACACCTTC. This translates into CASSPRQENYGYTF.

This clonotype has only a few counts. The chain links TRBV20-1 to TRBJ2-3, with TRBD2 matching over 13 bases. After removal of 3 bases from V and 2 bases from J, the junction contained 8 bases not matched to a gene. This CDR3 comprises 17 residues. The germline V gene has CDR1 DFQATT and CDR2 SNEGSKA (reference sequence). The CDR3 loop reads CSASFLTSGRVTDTQYF. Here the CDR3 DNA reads TGCAGTGCTAGTTTTCTTACTAGCGGGAGGGTCACAGATACGCAGTATTTT.

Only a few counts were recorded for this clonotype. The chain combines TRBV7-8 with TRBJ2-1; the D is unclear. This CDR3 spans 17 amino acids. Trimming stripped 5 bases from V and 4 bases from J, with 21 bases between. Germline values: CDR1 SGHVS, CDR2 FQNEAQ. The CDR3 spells CASSLGNGRNPYNEQFF. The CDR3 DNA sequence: TGTGCCAGCAGCCTAGGAAACGGGCGGAACCCTTACAATGAGCAGTTCTTC.

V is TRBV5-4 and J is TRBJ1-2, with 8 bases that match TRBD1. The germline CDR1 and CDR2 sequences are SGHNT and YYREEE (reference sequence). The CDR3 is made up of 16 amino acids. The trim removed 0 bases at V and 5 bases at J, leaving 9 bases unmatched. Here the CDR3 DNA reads TGTGCCAGCAGCTTGGTATCTGGACAGGGATCTTATGGCTACACCTTC. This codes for CASSLVSGQGSYGYTF.

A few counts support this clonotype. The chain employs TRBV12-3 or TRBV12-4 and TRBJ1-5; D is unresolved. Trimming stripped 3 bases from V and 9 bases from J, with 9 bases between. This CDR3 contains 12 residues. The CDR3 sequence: CASSLMTGPQHF. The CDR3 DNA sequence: TGTGCCAGCAGTTTGATGACTGGGCCCCAGCATTTT.

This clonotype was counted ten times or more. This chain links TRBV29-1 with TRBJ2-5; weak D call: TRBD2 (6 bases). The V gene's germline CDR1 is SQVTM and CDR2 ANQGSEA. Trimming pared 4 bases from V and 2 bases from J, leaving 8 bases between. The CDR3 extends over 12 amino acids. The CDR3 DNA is TGCAGCGTTGGGACTACTCAAGAGACCCAGTACTTC. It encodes CSVGTTQETQYF.

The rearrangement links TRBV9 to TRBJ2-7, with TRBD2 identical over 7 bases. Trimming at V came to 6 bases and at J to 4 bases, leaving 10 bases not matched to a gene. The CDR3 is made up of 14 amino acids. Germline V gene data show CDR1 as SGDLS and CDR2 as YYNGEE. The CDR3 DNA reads TGTGCCAGCACCACCGGGACTAACCCTTACGAGCAGTACTTC. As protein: CASTTGTNPYEQYF.

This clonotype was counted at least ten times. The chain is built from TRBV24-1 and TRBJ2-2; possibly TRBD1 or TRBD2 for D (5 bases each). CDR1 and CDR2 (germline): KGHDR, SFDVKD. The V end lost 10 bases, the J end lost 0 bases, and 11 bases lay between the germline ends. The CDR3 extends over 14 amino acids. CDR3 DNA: TGTGCCACGCAGGGACGGGCGAACACCGGGGAGCTGTTTTTT. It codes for CATQGRANTGELFF.

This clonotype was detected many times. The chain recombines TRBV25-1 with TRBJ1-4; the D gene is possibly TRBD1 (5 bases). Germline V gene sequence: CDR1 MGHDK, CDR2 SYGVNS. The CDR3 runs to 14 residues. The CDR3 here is CAAGGGGSSEKLFF. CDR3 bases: TGTGCAGCAGGAGGCGGGGGGTCAAGTGAAAAACTGTTTTTT. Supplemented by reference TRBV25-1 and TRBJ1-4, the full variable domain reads EADIYQTPRYLVIGTGKKITLECSQTMGHDKMYWYQQDPGMELHLIHYSYGVNSTEKGDLSSESTVSRIRTEHFPLTLESARPSHTSQYLCAAGGGGSSEKLFFGSGTQLSVL.